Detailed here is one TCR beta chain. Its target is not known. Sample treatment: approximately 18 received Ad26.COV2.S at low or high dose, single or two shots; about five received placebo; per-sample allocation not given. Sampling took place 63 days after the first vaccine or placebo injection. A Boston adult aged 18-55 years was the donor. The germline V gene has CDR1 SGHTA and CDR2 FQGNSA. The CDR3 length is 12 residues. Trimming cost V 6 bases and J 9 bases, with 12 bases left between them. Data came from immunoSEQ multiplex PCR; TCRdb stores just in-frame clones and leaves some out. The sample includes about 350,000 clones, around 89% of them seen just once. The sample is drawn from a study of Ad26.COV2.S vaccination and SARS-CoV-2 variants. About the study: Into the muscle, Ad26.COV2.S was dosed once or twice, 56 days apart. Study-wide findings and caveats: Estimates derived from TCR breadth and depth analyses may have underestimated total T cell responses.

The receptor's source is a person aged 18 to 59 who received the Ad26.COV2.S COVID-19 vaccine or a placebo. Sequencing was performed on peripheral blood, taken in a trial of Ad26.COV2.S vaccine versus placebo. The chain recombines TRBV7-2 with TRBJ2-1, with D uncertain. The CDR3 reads CASSSYSGEQFF. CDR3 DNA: TGTGCCAGCAGTAGTTACTCCGGTGAGCAGTTCTTC.